The rows below give T cell receptor beta chains drawn from one sample of a study of shared clonotypes between healthy human individuals. Generated by immunoSEQ multiplex PCR, the TCRdb table keeps only in-frame clones and is missing some. The table records about 1,800,000 clones, 85% to 95% of them present only once. Sequenced sample: naive CD8+ T cells sorted from blood. Source of these receptors: a young man in good health. Both conserved end residues are part of each CDR3. The D gene is left open where the match is weak. A row's size may be missing; if present it is once, few, many or a size class.

CDR3: CASSPILPSYPTYGYTF
DNA: TGTGCCAGCAGTCCCATCCTCCCATCTTACCCAACCTATGGCTACACCTTC
V: TRBV27
size: .
D: .
J: TRBJ1-2

CDR3: CASSLLTGLNEQYF
DNA: TGTGCCAGCAGCTTATTGACAGGCCTAAACGAGCAGTACTTC
V: TRBV7-8
size: .
D: .
J: TRBJ2-7

CDR3: CASSLTGAGELFF
DNA: TGTGCCAGCAGCCTTACAGGGGCCGGGGAGCTGTTTTTT
V: TRBV5-5
size: .
D: TRBD1
J: TRBJ2-2

CDR3: CASSFPSGKMDTGELFF
DNA: TGTGCCAGCAGCTTTCCTAGCGGGAAGATGGACACCGGGGAGCTGTTTTTT
V: TRBV7-9
size: .
D: TRBD2
J: TRBJ2-2

CDR3: CASSGVLLHF
DNA: TGTGCCAGCAGCGGCGTCCTACTCCACTTT
V: TRBV7-9
size: few
D: .
J: TRBJ1-6

CDR3: CASSEGVGTDTQYF
DNA: TGCGCCAGCAGTGAGGGGGTAGGTACAGATACGCAGTATTTT
V: TRBV10-2
size: .
D: .
J: TRBJ2-3

CDR3: CASSWVDRGYEQYF
DNA: TGTGCCAGCAGTTGGGTCGACAGGGGGTACGAGCAGTACTTC
V: TRBV27
size: .
D: TRBD1
J: TRBJ2-7

CDR3: CASSISYGGGTEAFF
DNA: TGTGCCAGTAGTATCTCCTACGGGGGAGGGACTGAAGCTTTCTTT
V: TRBV19
size: .
D: .
J: TRBJ1-1

CDR3: CASSFLREGNEQFF
DNA: TGTGCCAGCAGCTTCCTCCGGGAGGGCAATGAGCAGTTCTTC
V: TRBV11-2
size: .
D: TRBD2
J: TRBJ2-1

CDR3: CASSPGEKLFF
DNA: TGTGCCAGCAGTCCGGGTGAAAAACTGTTTTTT
V: TRBV11-2
size: .
D: .
J: TRBJ1-4

CDR3: CASSLVGGSNEQYF
DNA: TGTGCCAGCAGCCTAGTAGGGGGTAGCAACGAGCAGTACTTC
V: TRBV28
size: .
D: .
J: TRBJ2-7

CDR3: CASSYFVEDSYNEQFF
DNA: TGTGCCAGCAGTTACTTTGTGGAGGACTCCTACAATGAGCAGTTCTTC
V: TRBV6-5
size: .
D: .
J: TRBJ2-1

CDR3: CASSFIATGSFYNSPLHF
DNA: TGTGCCAGCAGCTTCATAGCGACAGGGTCATTCTATAATTCACCCCTCCACTTT
V: TRBV7-9
size: .
D: TRBD1
J: TRBJ1-6

CDR3: CASGSGAEAFF
DNA: TGTGCCAGTGGGAGCGGGGCTGAAGCTTTCTTT
V: TRBV19
size: .
D: .
J: TRBJ1-1

CDR3: CASSIGSQGNGEQYF
DNA: TGTGCCAGTAGTATAGGGTCCCAAGGCAACGGCGAGCAGTACTTC
V: TRBV19
size: .
D: .
J: TRBJ2-7

CDR3: CASSFGASYEQYF
DNA: TGTGCCAGCAGTTTCGGGGCTTCCTACGAGCAGTACTTC
V: TRBV6-5
size: .
D: .
J: TRBJ2-7

CDR3: CASSFRGETQYF
DNA: TGTGCCAGCAGTTTTCGGGGCGAGACCCAGTACTTC
V: TRBV27
size: .
D: .
J: TRBJ2-5

CDR3: CASSPDRALGNTIYF
DNA: TGTGCCAGCAGCCCGGACAGGGCACTAGGAAACACCATATATTTT
V: TRBV28
size: .
D: TRBD1
J: TRBJ1-3

CDR3: CASSLSRQGYYGYTF
DNA: TGTGCCAGCAGTTTATCCCGACAGGGATACTATGGCTACACCTTC
V: TRBV27
size: .
D: TRBD1
J: TRBJ1-2

CDR3: CASSLAGNTGELFF
DNA: TGTGCCAGCAGCTTGGCAGGGAACACCGGGGAGCTGTTTTTT
V: TRBV5-4
size: .
D: .
J: TRBJ2-2

CDR3: CASSIAASYEQFF
DNA: TGTGCCAGCAGCATTGCGGCTAGCTATGAGCAGTTCTTC
V: TRBV7-9
size: .
D: .
J: TRBJ2-1

CDR3: CASSDGSPYEQYF
DNA: TGTGCCAGCAGCGACGGGAGCCCATACGAGCAGTACTTC
V: TRBV5-8
size: .
D: .
J: TRBJ2-7

CDR3: CAWNGGPLNTEAFF
DNA: TGTGCCTGGAACGGGGGTCCCCTGAACACTGAAGCTTTCTTT
V: TRBV30
size: .
D: .
J: TRBJ1-1

CDR3: CASSIDQEAPLHF
DNA: TGTGCCAGTAGTATAGACCAGGAGGCACCCCTCCACTTT
V: TRBV19
size: .
D: .
J: TRBJ1-6

CDR3: CASSQSRTGTGLSYEQYF
DNA: TGCGCCAGCAGCCAATCTCGGACTGGGACGGGCCTCTCCTACGAGCAGTACTTC
V: TRBV4-1
size: .
D: .
J: TRBJ2-7

CDR3: CASSEGRGWVETQYF
DNA: TGTGCCAGCAGTGAGGGCAGGGGGTGGGTAGAGACCCAGTACTTC
V: TRBV2
size: once
D: TRBD1
J: TRBJ2-5

CDR3: CATSREDIAYEQYF
DNA: TGTGCCACCAGCAGAGAGGACATTGCCTACGAGCAGTACTTC
V: TRBV15
size: .
D: .
J: TRBJ2-7